This TCR beta chain came from a study of OX40 agonist ivuxolimab in advanced cancers. General study results and limits: Antigens targeted by the expanded peripheral T cells were not determined.

The trim removed 4 bases at V and 4 bases at J, leaving 14 bases unmatched. The CDR3 runs to 16 residues. Germline CDR1 is SGHTS and CDR2 is YDEGEE. Generated by immunoSEQ multiplex PCR, the TCRdb table keeps only in-frame clones and is missing some. The table lists around 9,900 clones, over 65% of them singletons. For this clone: Its cognate antigen is unknown.

The sample in question was CD4+ or CD8+ T cells sorted from blood, obtained in a trial of the OX40 agonist ivuxolimab. The genes are TRBV5-8 and TRBJ2-7, with 7 bases identical to TRBD2. The receptor comes from an adult with an advanced solid tumor such as melanoma, head and neck, liver or kidney cancer. Written as DNA, the CDR3 is TGTGCCAGCAGCCTGATATCGCTGGACGGGGGGTACGAGCAGTACTTC. Residues: CASSLISLDGGYEQYF.